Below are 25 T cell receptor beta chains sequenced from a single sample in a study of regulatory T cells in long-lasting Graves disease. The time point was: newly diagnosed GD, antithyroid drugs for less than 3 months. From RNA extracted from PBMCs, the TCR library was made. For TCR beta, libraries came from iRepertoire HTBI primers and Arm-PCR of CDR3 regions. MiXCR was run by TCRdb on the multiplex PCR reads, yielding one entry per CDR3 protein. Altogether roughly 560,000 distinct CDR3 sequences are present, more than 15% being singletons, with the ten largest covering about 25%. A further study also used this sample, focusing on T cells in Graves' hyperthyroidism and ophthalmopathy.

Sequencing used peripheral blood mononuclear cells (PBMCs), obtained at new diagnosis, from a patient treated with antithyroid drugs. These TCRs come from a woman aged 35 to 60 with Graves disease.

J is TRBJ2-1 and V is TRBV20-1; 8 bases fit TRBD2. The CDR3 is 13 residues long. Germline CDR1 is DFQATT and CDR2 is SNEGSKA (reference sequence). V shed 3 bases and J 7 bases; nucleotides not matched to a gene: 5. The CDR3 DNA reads TGCAGTGCTAGCGGGGGGGCCATTAATGAGCAGTTCTTC. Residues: CSASGGAINEQFF.

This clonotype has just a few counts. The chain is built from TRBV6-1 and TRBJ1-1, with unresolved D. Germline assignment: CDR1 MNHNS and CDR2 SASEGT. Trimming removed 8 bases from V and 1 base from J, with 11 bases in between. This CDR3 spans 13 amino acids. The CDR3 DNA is TGTGCCAGCCTCGCCGGCCCGAACACTGAAGCTTTCTTT. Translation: CASLAGPNTEAFF.

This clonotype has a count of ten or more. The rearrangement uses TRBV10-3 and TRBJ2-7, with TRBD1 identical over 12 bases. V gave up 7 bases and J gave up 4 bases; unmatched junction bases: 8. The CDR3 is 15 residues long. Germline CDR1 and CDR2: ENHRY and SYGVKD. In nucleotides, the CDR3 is TGTGCCATCACCAGAGGGACAGGGGGCGGTTACGAGCAGTACTTC. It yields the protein CAITRGTGGGYEQYF.

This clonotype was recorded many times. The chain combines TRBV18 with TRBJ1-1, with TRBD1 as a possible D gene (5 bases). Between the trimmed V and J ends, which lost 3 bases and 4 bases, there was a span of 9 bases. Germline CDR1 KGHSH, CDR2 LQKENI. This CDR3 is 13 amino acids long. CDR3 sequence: CASSPAGLTEAFF. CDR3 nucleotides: TGTGCCAGCTCACCGGCAGGGCTCACTGAAGCTTTCTTT.

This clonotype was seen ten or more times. The CDR3 sequence is CASRRTSGGADTQYF. CDR3 nucleotide sequence: TGTGCCAGCAGACGGACTAGCGGGGGAGCAGATACGCAGTATTTT. The chain couples TRBV11-2 to TRBJ2-3; 13 bases map to TRBD2. The germline CDR1 and CDR2 sequences are SGHAT and FQNNGV. Unmatched junction bases numbered 4, after V lost 6 bases and J lost 4 bases. The length of the CDR3 is 15 residues.

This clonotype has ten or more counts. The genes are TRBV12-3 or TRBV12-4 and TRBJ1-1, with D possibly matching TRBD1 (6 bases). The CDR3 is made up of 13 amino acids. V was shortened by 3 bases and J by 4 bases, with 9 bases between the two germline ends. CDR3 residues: CASSLRGGTEAFF. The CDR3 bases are TGTGCCAGCAGTTTGAGGGGGGGCACTGAAGCTTTCTTT.

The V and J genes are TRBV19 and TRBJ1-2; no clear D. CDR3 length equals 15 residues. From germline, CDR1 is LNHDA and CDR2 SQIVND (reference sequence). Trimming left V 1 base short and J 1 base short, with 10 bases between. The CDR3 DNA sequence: TGTGCCAGTAGTATAGGTCCAGAGGTTAACTATGGCTACACCTTC. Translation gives CASSIGPEVNYGYTF.

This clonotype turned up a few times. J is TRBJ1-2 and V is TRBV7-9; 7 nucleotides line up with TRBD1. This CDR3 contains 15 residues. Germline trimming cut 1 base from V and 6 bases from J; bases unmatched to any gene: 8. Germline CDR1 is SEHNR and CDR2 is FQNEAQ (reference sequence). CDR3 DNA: TGTGCCAGCAGCTTAGTGGGACAGTGGAATGATGGCTACACCTTC. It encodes CASSLVGQWNDGYTF.

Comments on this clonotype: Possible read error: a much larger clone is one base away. CDR3 in DNA: TGTGCCAGCAGCCCGACGGACAGGATTTACGCCGGGGAGCTGTTTTTT. Amino acid sequence: CASSPTDRIYAGELFF. The V and J genes are TRBV11-2 and TRBJ2-2; 7 nucleotides agree with TRBD1. CDR3 length equals 16 residues. The germline V gene encodes CDR1 SGHAT and CDR2 FQNNGV. V trimming: 5 bases; J trimming: 6 bases; junction bases outside the gene matches: 12.

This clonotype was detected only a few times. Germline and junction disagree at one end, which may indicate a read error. The CDR3 region has the DNA TGTGCTAGCAGCTTAGCGAGGGGGCCAAACACCGGGGAGCTGTTTTTT. This gives the protein CASSLARGPNTGELFF. The rearrangement uses TRBV7-9 and TRBJ2-2, with 7 bases aligning to TRBD1. CDR3 length: 16 amino acids. Germline V CDR1 and CDR2: SEHNR, FQNEAQ (reference sequence).

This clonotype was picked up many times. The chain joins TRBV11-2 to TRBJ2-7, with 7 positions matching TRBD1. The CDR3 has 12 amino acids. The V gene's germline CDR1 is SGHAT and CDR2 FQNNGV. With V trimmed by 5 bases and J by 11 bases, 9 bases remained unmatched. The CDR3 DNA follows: TGTGCCAGCAGCCCGCAACTTCAGGGGGAGTACTTC. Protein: CASSPQLQGEYF.

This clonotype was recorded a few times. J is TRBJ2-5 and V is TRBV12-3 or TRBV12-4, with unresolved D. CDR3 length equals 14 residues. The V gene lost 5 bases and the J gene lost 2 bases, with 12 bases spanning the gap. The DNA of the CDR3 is TGTGCCAGCAGTATAGTTCCGTCTCAAGAGACCCAGTACTTC. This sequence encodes CASSIVPSQETQYF.

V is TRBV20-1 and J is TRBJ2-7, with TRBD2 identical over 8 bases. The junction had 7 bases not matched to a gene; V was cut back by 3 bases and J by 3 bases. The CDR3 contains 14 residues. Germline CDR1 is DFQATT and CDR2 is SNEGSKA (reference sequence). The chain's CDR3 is CSASSGLGNYEQYF. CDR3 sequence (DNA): TGCAGTGCTAGTTCGGGACTAGGGAACTACGAGCAGTACTTC.

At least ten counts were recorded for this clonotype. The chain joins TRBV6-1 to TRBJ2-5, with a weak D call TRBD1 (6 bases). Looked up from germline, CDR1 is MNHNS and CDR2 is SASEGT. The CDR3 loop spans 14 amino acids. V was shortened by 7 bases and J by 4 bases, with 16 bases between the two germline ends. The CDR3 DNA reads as TGTGCCAGCAACTATCCAGGGGAAGGAGAGACCCAGTACTTC. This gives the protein CASNYPGEGETQYF.

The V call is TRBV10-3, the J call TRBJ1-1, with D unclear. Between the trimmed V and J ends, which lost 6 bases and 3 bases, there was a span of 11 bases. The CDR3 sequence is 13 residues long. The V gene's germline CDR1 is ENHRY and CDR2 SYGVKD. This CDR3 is CAISENRDTEAFF. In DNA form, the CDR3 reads TGTGCCATCAGCGAGAACCGGGACACTGAAGCTTTCTTT.

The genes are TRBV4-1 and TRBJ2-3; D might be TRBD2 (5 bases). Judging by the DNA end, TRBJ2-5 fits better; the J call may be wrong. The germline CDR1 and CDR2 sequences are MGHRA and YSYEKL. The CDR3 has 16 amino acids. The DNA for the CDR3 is TGCGCCAGCAGCCGAGTTGGTGGCGGGTTCTCTGAGACCCAGTACTTC. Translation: CASSRVGGGFSETQYF.

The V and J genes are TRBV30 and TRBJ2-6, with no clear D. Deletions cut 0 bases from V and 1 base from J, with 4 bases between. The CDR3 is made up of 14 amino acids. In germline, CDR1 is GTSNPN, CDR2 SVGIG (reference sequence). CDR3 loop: CAWSVGSGANVLTF. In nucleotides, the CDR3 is TGTGCCTGGAGTGTGGGTTCTGGGGCCAACGTCCTGACTTTC.

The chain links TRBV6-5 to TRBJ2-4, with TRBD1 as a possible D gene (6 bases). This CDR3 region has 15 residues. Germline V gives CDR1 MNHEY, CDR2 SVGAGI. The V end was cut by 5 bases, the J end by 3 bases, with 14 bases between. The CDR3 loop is CASSSDRRIKNIQYF. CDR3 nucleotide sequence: TGTGCCAGCAGTAGCGACAGGAGAATCAAAAACATTCAGTACTTC.

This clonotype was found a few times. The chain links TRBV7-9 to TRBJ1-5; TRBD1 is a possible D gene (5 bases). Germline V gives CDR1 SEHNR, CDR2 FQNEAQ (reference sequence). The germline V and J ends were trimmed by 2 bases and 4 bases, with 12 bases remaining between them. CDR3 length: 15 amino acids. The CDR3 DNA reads TGTGCCAGCAGCTTATTTGGTCAGGGAAATCAGCCCCAGCATTTT. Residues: CASSLFGQGNQPQHF.

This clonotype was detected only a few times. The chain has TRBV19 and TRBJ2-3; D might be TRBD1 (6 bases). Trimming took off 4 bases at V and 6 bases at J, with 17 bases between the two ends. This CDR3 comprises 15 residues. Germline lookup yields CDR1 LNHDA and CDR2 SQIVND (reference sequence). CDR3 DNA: TGTGCCAGTAGTAAGACAGGTGCTCTTGCGGATACGCAGTATTTT. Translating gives CASSKTGALADTQYF. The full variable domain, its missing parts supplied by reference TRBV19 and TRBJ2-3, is DGGITQSPKYLFRKEGQNVTLSCEQNLNHDAMYWYRQDPGQGLRLIYYSQIVNDFQKGDIAEGYSVSREKKESFPLTVTSAQKNPTAFYLCASSKTGALADTQYFGPGTRLTVL.

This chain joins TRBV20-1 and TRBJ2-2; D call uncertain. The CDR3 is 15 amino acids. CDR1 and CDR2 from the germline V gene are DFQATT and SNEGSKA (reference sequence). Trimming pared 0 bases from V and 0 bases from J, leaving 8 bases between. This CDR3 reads CSARDYRANTGELFF. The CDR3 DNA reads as TGCAGTGCTAGAGATTACAGAGCGAACACCGGGGAGCTGTTTTTT.

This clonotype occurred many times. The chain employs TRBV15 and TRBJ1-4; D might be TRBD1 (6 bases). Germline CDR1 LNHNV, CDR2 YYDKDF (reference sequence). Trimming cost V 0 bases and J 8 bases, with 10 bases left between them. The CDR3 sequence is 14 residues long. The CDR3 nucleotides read TGTGCCACCAGCAGAGATCGGGGGCGCGAAAAACTGTTTTTT. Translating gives CATSRDRGREKLFF.

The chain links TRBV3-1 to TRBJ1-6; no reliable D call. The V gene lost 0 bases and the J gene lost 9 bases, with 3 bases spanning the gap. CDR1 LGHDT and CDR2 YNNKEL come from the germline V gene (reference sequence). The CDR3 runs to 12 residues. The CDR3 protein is CASSQDPSPLHF. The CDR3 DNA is TGTGCCAGCAGCCAAGATCCTTCACCCCTCCACTTT.

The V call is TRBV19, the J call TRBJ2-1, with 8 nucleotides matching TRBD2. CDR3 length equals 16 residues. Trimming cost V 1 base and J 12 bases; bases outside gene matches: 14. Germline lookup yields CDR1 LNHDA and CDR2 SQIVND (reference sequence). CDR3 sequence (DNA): TGTGCCAGTAGTATAGTCCCAGCGGGGGCTCGTTCTGGGCAGTTCTTC. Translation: CASSIVPAGARSGQFF.

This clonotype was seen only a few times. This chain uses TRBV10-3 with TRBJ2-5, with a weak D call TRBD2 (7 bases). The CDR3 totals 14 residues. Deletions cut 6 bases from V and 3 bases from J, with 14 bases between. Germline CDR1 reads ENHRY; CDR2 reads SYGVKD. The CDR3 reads CAISRGGAKETQYF. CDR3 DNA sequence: TGTGCCATCAGCCGAGGGGGGGCCAAAGAGACCCAGTACTTC.